This is a list of T cell receptor beta chains from one sample in a study of CXCR3 chemokines and chemotherapy response in bladder cancer. TCRdb re-called the PCR reads with MiXCR, one entry per CDR3 protein. The table records about 13,000 distinct CDR3 sequences, around 12% of them present only once. Sampling took place from a patient whose treatment included neoadjuvant chemotherapy. The receptor set was obtained from a human donor with bladder cancer that did not respond to neoadjuvant chemotherapy. Each CDR3 is given with its conserved first and last residue. The D gene is left open where the match is weak. Rows give clone size only sometimes, using once, few, many, or a class for an expanded clone.

j_gene: TRBJ2-2
d_gene: -
len: 13
abundance: many
v_gene: TRBV15
CDR3aa: CATGPGATGELFF
CDR3nt: TGTGCCACCGGGCCGGGTGCGACCGGGGAGCTGTTTTTT

j_gene: TRBJ2-5
d_gene: TRBD1
len: 15
abundance: once
v_gene: TRBV20-1
CDR3aa: CSARPPGGAEESQYF
CDR3nt: TGCAGTGCTCGGCCCCCAGGGGGCGCGGAAGAGTCCCAGTACTTC

j_gene: TRBJ2-7
d_gene: TRBD2
len: 17
abundance: -
v_gene: TRBV7-9
CDR3aa: CASSFRLAGGGSYEQYF
CDR3nt: TGTGCCAGCAGCTTCCGGCTAGCGGGAGGAGGGTCCTACGAGCAGTACTTC

j_gene: TRBJ2-6
d_gene: -
len: 14
abundance: few
v_gene: TRBV18
CDR3aa: CASSPDTGANVLTF
CDR3nt: TGTGCCAGCTCACCGGACACTGGGGCCAACGTCCTGACTTTC

j_gene: TRBJ1-5
d_gene: -
len: 13
abundance: -
v_gene: TRBV12-5
CDR3aa: CASGLVVNQPQHF
CDR3nt: TGTGCTAGTGGTTTGGTGGTCAATCAGCCCCAGCATTTT

j_gene: TRBJ2-5
d_gene: -
len: 20
abundance: -
v_gene: TRBV7-9
CDR3aa: CASSPTRVSGRAGRGETQYF
CDR3nt: TGTGCCAGCAGCCCCACCCGCGTGAGTGGCAGGGCCGGGAGAGGGGAGACCCAGTACTTC

j_gene: TRBJ2-7
d_gene: TRBD2
len: 15
abundance: many
v_gene: TRBV6-1
CDR3aa: CASSRSSGGQYEQYF
CDR3nt: TGTGCCAGCAGTAGAAGTAGCGGGGGCCAATACGAGCAGTACTTC

j_gene: TRBJ1-5
d_gene: -
len: 16
abundance: -
v_gene: TRBV28
CDR3aa: CASSRNSRLSNQPQHF
CDR3nt: TGTGCCAGCAGTCGGAACAGCCGTCTAAGCAATCAGCCCCAGCATTTT

j_gene: TRBJ1-2
d_gene: TRBD1
len: 16
abundance: many
v_gene: TRBV19
CDR3aa: CASSILTGTALYGYTF
CDR3nt: TGTGCCAGTAGTATCCTAACCGGGACAGCCCTTTATGGCTACACCTTC

j_gene: TRBJ2-4
d_gene: TRBD2
len: 14
abundance: medium-sized
v_gene: TRBV24-1
CDR3aa: CATSDGRGANIQYF
CDR3nt: TGTGCCACCAGTGACGGGCGGGGGGCAAACATTCAGTACTTC

j_gene: TRBJ2-2
d_gene: -
len: 14
abundance: many
v_gene: TRBV7-9
CDR3aa: CASSLTENTGELFF
CDR3nt: TGTGCCAGCAGCTTAACAGAGAACACCGGGGAGCTGTTTTTT

j_gene: TRBJ2-1
d_gene: TRBD2
len: 13
abundance: many
v_gene: TRBV29-1
CDR3aa: CSWTSGGRREQFF
CDR3nt: TGCAGCTGGACTAGCGGGGGTAGGAGGGAGCAGTTCTTC

j_gene: TRBJ2-5
d_gene: TRBD2
len: 15
abundance: -
v_gene: TRBV5-1
CDR3aa: CASSFGLGIQETQYF
CDR3nt: TGCGCCAGCAGCTTCGGACTAGGGATACAAGAGACCCAGTACTTC

j_gene: TRBJ1-1
d_gene: TRBD1
len: 16
abundance: medium-sized
v_gene: TRBV6-2/TRBV6-3
CDR3aa: CASTQTTGVMNTEAFF
CDR3nt: TGTGCCAGCACCCAAACGACAGGGGTGATGAACACTGAAGCTTTCTTT

j_gene: TRBJ2-5
d_gene: -
len: 13
abundance: medium-sized
v_gene: TRBV6-2/TRBV6-3
CDR3aa: CASKRSSWGTQYF
CDR3nt: TGTGCCAGCAAACGCAGTAGCTGGGGGACCCAGTACTTC

j_gene: TRBJ2-7
d_gene: TRBD1
len: 17
abundance: many
v_gene: TRBV6-5
CDR3aa: CASSYSVQQGALWEQYF
CDR3nt: TGTGCCAGCAGTTACTCAGTTCAGCAGGGGGCGTTGTGGGAGCAGTACTTC